This is a list of T cell receptor beta chains from one sample in a study of CD8+CD57+ T cells in acquired aplastic anemia. TCRdb analysed the reads with MiXCR anew, one entry per CDR3 protein. The repertoire holds fewer than 250,000 distinct CDR3 sequences, with approximately 52% as singletons. The sequenced material came from sorted CD4+, CD8+, or CD8+CD57+ T cells (not recorded which) from PBMCs. The receptors stem from a human donor in good health, serving as a control. Each CDR3 is given with its conserved first and last residue. Clone size is stated in some rows and not others, as once, few, many or a class when expanded.

V gene	clone size	J gene	CDR3 protein
TRBV28	.	TRBJ2-3	CASRLYPPSDRTDTQYF
TRBV5-1	.	TRBJ1-5	CASSQDRDNSNQPQHF
TRBV19	.	TRBJ1-2	CASSIARVGYTF
TRBV19	.	TRBJ1-4	CASSAQGLINEKLSF
TRBV10-3	.	TRBJ1-1	CAISESGQGEAFF
TRBV6-2/TRBV6-3	many	TRBJ2-7	CASSSPDRGRYEQYF
TRBV29-1	many	TRBJ1-2	CSVGTASVEGYTF
TRBV7-2	many	TRBJ2-4	CASSSPSTGTNIQYF
TRBV7-3	.	TRBJ1-5	CASSLSQGGHQPQHF
TRBV10-3	.	TRBJ1-6	CAIGEGLGSPLHF
TRBV4-3	many	TRBJ1-1	CASSQDIYGGREAFF
TRBV7-3	.	TRBJ2-5	CASSSTSGGSETQYF
TRBV20-1	few	TRBJ2-7	CSANIRYGGYEQYF
TRBV25-1	.	TRBJ2-5	CASSESGSKETQYF
TRBV7-2	.	TRBJ1-3	CASSSNRGPGNTIYF
TRBV5-1	many	TRBJ2-7	CASSLGQGQREQYF
TRBV20-1	.	TRBJ1-1	CSASLGRANEAFF
TRBV9	many	TRBJ1-3	CASSVSPSTGNTIYF
TRBV7-9	many	TRBJ1-5	CASSLAYSNQPQHF
TRBV15	.	TRBJ1-6	CATSGQGSSPLHF